Listed here is a single TCR beta chain. Its matching antigen is unknown. The data were taken from a study of OX40 agonist ivuxolimab in advanced cancers. Study observations and caveats: More expanded clones were seen, on average, in CD8+ T cells than in CD4+.

Assay used: immunoSEQ multiplex PCR; TCRdb lists only in-frame clones, some missing. In the table there are almost 20,000 clones, 83% of which are singletons. V dropped 4 bases and J dropped 4 bases, with 13 bases sitting between them. This CDR3 region has 14 residues. Germline-derived CDR1 and CDR2 are MNHEY and SMNVEV (reference sequence). The clonotype originates from an adult with an advanced solid tumor such as melanoma, head and neck, liver or kidney cancer. Sequenced here: CD4+ or CD8+ T cells sorted from blood, sampled in a trial of the OX40 agonist ivuxolimab. The J gene is TRBJ2-5, the V gene TRBV27; the D gene could be TRBD1 or TRBD2 (5 bases each). The CDR3 loop is CASSSTGPRETQYF. DNA of the CDR3: TGTGCCAGCAGTTCCACGGGACCTCGAGAGACCCAGTACTTC.